This T cell receptor beta chain was recorded in a study of spatial heterogeneity in lung cancer. Documented time point: sample taken at primary tumor resection. Unsorted whole RNA samples from tumor, nontumor lung or frozen PBMC were sequenced. Every TCR cDNA molecule bore its own unique molecular identifier. TCRdb processed the 5' RACE reads anew with MiXCR; each CDR3 protein has one entry. The table lists tens of thousands of distinct CDR3 sequences, approximately 12% of them singletons. There are a few counts of this clonotype. Germline CDR1 SGHDT, CDR2 YYEEEE. The CDR3 runs to 14 residues. Between the trimmed V and J ends, which lost 4 bases and 0 bases, there was a span of 11 bases.

The chain uses TRBV5-6 and TRBJ2-7; D may be TRBD1 (5 bases). This sequence was found in a male donor with early-stage non-small cell lung cancer. This material consisted of PBMCs, taken at surgery. In DNA, the CDR3 is TGTGCCAGCAGCCTGGACACGTTCTCCTACGAGCAGTACTTC. The encoded protein is CASSLDTFSYEQYF.